These 27 T cell receptor beta chains originate from one sample sequenced in a study of T cell responses to AZD1222 COVID-19 vaccine (dated by TCRdb to the early 2020s). The intended sense of this specimen's time point label: about 28 days (+/-7) after the second vaccine dose. Preparation of the library involved the immunoSEQ multiplex PCR assay. As stored in TCRdb, this immuneACCESS dataset retains in-frame rearrangements with V and J assigned. A fraction of the clones does not appear; measured against another copy, unresolved V genes explain less than half of the discrepancy, and the remainder lacks a known reason. This sample comprises approximately 75,000 clones, roughly 87% of them detected only once. Less than 20% of the sample goes to the ten largest clones. The input for sequencing was peripheral blood, taken 28 days after the second AZD1222 dose. Receptors originate from an adult who received the AZD1222 COVID-19 vaccine.

The rearrangement links TRBV6-2 or TRBV6-3 to TRBJ1-5, with a weak D call TRBD1 (5 bases). Germline-derived CDR1 and CDR2 are MNHEY and SVGEGT. Deletions cut 1 base from V and 4 bases from J, with 8 bases between. The CDR3 runs to 14 residues. The CDR3 nucleotides read TGTGCCAGCAGTTACTTACAGGCGAATCAGCCCCAGCATTTT. It yields the protein CASSYLQANQPQHF.

The chain has TRBV7-6 and TRBJ2-7, with a possible D match to TRBD1 (5 bases). This CDR3 is built from 18 residues. V shed 1 base and J shed 5 bases, with 24 bases lying between them. CDR1 is SGHVS, CDR2 FNYEAQ, per germline. CDR3 nucleotide sequence: TGTGCCAGCAGCTTAGTTCGGTCCGTTCCAGGGTCTTTGAACGAGCAGTACTTC. Translating gives CASSLVRSVPGSLNEQYF.

The chain employs TRBV30 and TRBJ1-1, with D hard to call. V gave up 4 bases and J gave up 0 bases, with 6 bases separating them. CDR3 length: 12 amino acids. Germline CDR1 and CDR2: GTSNPN and SVGIG (reference sequence). The CDR3 here is CAWKWMNTEAFF. As DNA, the CDR3 is TGTGCCTGGAAGTGGATGAACACTGAAGCTTTCTTT.

This clone has a handful of counts. This sequence joins TRBV4-3 and TRBJ2-7, with D possibly TRBD2 on 6 matching bases. Trimming removed 0 bases from V and 2 bases from J, with 8 bases in between. Per the germline V gene, CDR1 is LGHNA and CDR2 is YSLEER. The CDR3 extends over 14 amino acids. CDR3 region: CASSQDRGTYEQYF. Written as DNA, the CDR3 is TGCGCCAGCAGCCAAGATCGCGGGACCTACGAGCAGTACTTC.

V and J are TRBV5-6 and TRBJ1-1; perhaps TRBD1 as D (5 bases). The germline CDR1 and CDR2 sequences are SGHDT and YYEEEE. Trimming removed 6 bases from V and 1 base from J, with 19 bases in between. The CDR3 is 16 amino acids. The CDR3 here is CASTKYRQGENTEAFF. The CDR3 nucleotides read TGTGCCAGCACCAAGTATAGGCAAGGGGAGAACACTGAAGCTTTCTTT. The complete variable domain, with remaining parts taken from reference TRBV5-6 and TRBJ1-1, reads DAGVTQSPTHLIKTRGQQVTLRCSPKSGHDTVSWYQQALGQGPQFIFQYYEEEERQRGNFPDRFSGHQFPNYSSELNVNALLLGDSALYLCASTKYRQGENTEAFFGQGTRLTVV.

This chain joins TRBV5-4 and TRBJ2-5; D unresolved. The CDR3 contains 11 residues. Germline CDR1 SGHNT, CDR2 YYREEE (reference sequence). V lost 7 bases, J lost 2 bases, and 6 bases lay in between. CDR3 sequence reads: CASHAQETQYF. In DNA, the CDR3 is TGTGCCAGCCACGCTCAAGAGACCCAGTACTTC.

This sequence joins TRBV3-1 (or the pseudogene TRBV3-2) and TRBJ2-7; D is uncertain. Trimming took off 1 base at V and 6 bases at J, with 7 bases between the two ends. Germline V gene sequence: CDR1 LGHDT, CDR2 YNNKEL (reference sequence). The CDR3 length is 12 residues. CDR3 sequence: CASSQVVTEQYF. CDR3 coding DNA: TGTGCCAGCAGCCAAGTAGTAACCGAGCAGTACTTC.

This clone was found once. The J gene is TRBJ1-3, the V gene TRBV15; TRBD1 is a possible D gene (5 bases). Per the germline V gene, CDR1 is LNHNV and CDR2 is YYDKDF (reference sequence). Trimming took 0 bases from V and 4 from J, leaving 13 bases between them. The CDR3 runs to 16 residues. CDR3 in DNA: TGTGCCACCAGCAGAGATGGGGGTTACCTGGGAAACACCATATATTTT. It translates to CATSRDGGYLGNTIYF. The full variable domain, its missing parts supplied by reference TRBV15 and TRBJ1-3, is DAMVIQNPRYQVTQFGKPVTLSCSQTLNHNVMYWYQQKSSQAPKLLFHYYDKDFNNEADTPDNFQSRRPNTSFCFLDIRSPGLGDTAMYLCATSRDGGYLGNTIYFGEGSWLTVV.

This clone was recorded once. The chain recombines TRBV30 with TRBJ1-6; D not resolved. V was cut by 5 bases and J by 11 bases, with 13 bases left in between. This CDR3 has 12 amino acids. In germline, CDR1 is GTSNPN, CDR2 SVGIG (reference sequence). The CDR3 here is CAWGASEAPLHF. The DNA for the CDR3 is TGTGCCTGGGGAGCCTCCGAAGCACCCCTCCACTTT. Full variable domain (outside the CDR3, taken from reference TRBV30 and TRBJ1-6): SQTIHQWPATLVQPVGSPLSLECTVEGTSNPNLYWYRQAAGRGLQLLFYSVGIGQISSEVPQNLSASRPQDRQFILSSKKLLLSDSGFYLCAWGASEAPLHFGNGTRLTVT.

V and J are TRBV13 and TRBJ2-7, with D perhaps TRBD1 or TRBD2 (5 bases each). CDR1 and CDR2 (germline): PRHDT, FYEKMQ (reference sequence). V lost 5 bases and J lost 3, with 11 bases in between. This CDR3 region has 13 residues. CDR3 sequence reads: CASSRDGLYEQYF. The CDR3 nucleotides are TGTGCCAGCAGCCGGGACGGCCTCTACGAGCAGTACTTC.

Concerning this clone itself: Additional DNA sequences in this sample encode the identical CDR3. J is TRBJ1-1 and V is TRBV29-1; tentative D call: TRBD1 (5 bases). Germline loops: CDR1 SQVTM, CDR2 ANQGSEA. V was cut by 6 bases and J by 3 bases, with 11 bases left in between. The CDR3 sequence is 12 residues long. In DNA, the CDR3 is TGCAGCGTCCTCGCGGGGGACACTGAAGCTTTCTTT. Translated: CSVLAGDTEAFF.

V and J are TRBV19 and TRBJ1-1; D is uncertain. V shed 7 bases and J shed 1 base, with 10 bases lying between them. CDR1 is LNHDA and CDR2 is SQIVND in the germline V gene (reference sequence). The CDR3 spans 13 residues. CDR3: CASIGIGNTEAFF. The CDR3 coding sequence is TGTGCCAGTATAGGAATCGGGAACACTGAAGCTTTCTTT.

This chain links TRBV3-1 (or the pseudogene TRBV3-2) with TRBJ2-7; no clear D. V was clipped by 4 bases and J by 2 bases, with 6 bases between them. CDR3 size: 12 residues. CDR1 is LGHDT and CDR2 is YNNKEL in the germline V gene (reference sequence). CDR3 protein: CASSLLTYEQYF. CDR3 sequence (DNA): TGTGCCAGCAGCCTCCTCACCTACGAGCAGTACTTC.

The chain joins TRBV2 to TRBJ1-4, with D possibly matching TRBD1 (5 bases). This CDR3 has 15 amino acids. Deletions cut 3 bases from V and 7 bases from J, with 15 bases between. Germline CDR1 reads SNHLY; CDR2 reads FYNNEI. This CDR3 reads CASSESQGHGEKLFF. The CDR3 DNA is TGTGCCAGCAGTGAGTCGCAGGGCCATGGTGAAAAACTGTTTTTT.

This chain uses TRBV3-1 (or the pseudogene TRBV3-2) with TRBJ2-2, with D possibly matching TRBD1 (6 bases). V lost 10 bases and J lost 3, with 12 bases in between. This CDR3 has 13 amino acids. Germline CDR1 is LGHDT and CDR2 is YNNKEL (reference sequence). CDR3 bases: TGTGCCACGGTCAAGGGGGACACCGGGGAGCTGTTTTTT. This gives the protein CATVKGDTGELFF.

The chain combines TRBV30 with TRBJ1-2, with TRBD1 matching over 8 bases. With 6 bases clipped from V and 4 bases from J, the junction kept 7 bases outside the gene matches. The CDR3 consists of 13 residues. Germline V gene lookup returns CDR1 GTSNPN and CDR2 SVGIG (reference sequence). The CDR3 DNA reads as TGTGCCTGCCGCCGGGACAGGAGCTATGGCTACACCTTC. It encodes CACRRDRSYGYTF. The variable domain in full, with the rest retrieved from reference TRBV30 and TRBJ1-2, is SQTIHQWPATLVQPVGSPLSLECTVEGTSNPNLYWYRQAAGRGLQLLFYSVGIGQISSEVPQNLSASRPQDRQFILSSKKLLLSDSGFYLCACRRDRSYGYTFGSGTRLTVV.

The chain carries TRBV4-3 and TRBJ2-1, with D hard to call. Trimming removed 1 base at V and 0 bases at J, with 7 bases between. This CDR3 contains 15 residues. CDR1 and CDR2 (germline): LGHNA, YSLEER. Written as DNA, the CDR3 is TGCGCCAGCAGCCAAGGACGGAGCTCCTACAATGAGCAGTTCTTC. Translation: CASSQGRSSYNEQFF.

In its sample, this clone was seen a few times. The V and J genes are TRBV6-4 and TRBJ2-7; 8 bases line up with TRBD1. This CDR3 has 16 residues. CDR1 is MRHNA, CDR2 SNTAGT, per germline. V dropped 7 bases and J dropped 0; count of bases not matched to a gene: 11. CDR3 sequence reads: CASITETGQASYEQYF. The CDR3 nucleotides are TGTGCCAGCATAACAGAGACGGGACAGGCCTCCTACGAGCAGTACTTC.

The chain employs TRBV2 and TRBJ2-5, with D perhaps matching TRBD1 (5 bases). CDR3 length equals 12 residues. The germline gives CDR1 SNHLY, CDR2 FYNNEI. Trimming pared 6 bases from V and 5 bases from J, leaving 10 bases between. The CDR3 sequence: CASRQETETQYF. The DNA of the CDR3 is TGTGCCAGCAGACAGGAGACGGAGACCCAGTACTTC. Filled out from reference TRBV2 and TRBJ2-5, the complete variable domain reads EPEVTQTPSHQVTQMGQEVILRCVPISNHLYFYWYRQILGQKVEFLVSFYNNEISEKSEIFDDQFSVERPDGSNFTLKIRSTKLEDSAMYFCASRQETETQYFGPGTRLLVL.

The chain recombines TRBV27 with TRBJ1-6, with D possibly TRBD1 on 6 matching bases. The CDR3 runs 14 residues. The V end was cut by 6 bases, the J end by 3 bases, with 9 bases between. Germline values: CDR1 MNHEY, CDR2 SMNVEV (reference sequence). The CDR3 sequence is CASSTQGYNSPLHF. The CDR3 DNA reads TGTGCCAGCAGCACACAGGGCTATAATTCACCCCTCCACTTT.

The CDR3 sequence: CASSGIQGGLKDEQFF. The CDR3 nucleotides are TGTGCCAGCAGTGGAATACAGGGTGGTCTAAAGGATGAGCAGTTCTTC. This chain links TRBV6-6 with TRBJ2-1; D might be TRBD1 (6 bases). This CDR3 is 16 amino acids long. V lost 5 bases, J lost 8 bases, and 22 bases lay in between. CDR1 MNHNY and CDR2 SVGAGI come from the germline V gene (reference sequence).

The J gene is TRBJ1-1, the V gene TRBV27, with TRBD1 matching over 8 bases. The ends lost 2 bases at V and 1 base at J; junction bases unmatched: 6. The CDR3 extends over 16 amino acids. Germline loops: CDR1 MNHEY, CDR2 SMNVEV (reference sequence). The CDR3 DNA sequence: TGTGCCAGCAGTTTAGGGACAGGATGGGGGAACACTGAAGCTTTCTTT. It translates to CASSLGTGWGNTEAFF.

A few counts support this clone. The chain is built from TRBV6-1 and TRBJ1-1; 10 bases align to TRBD1. The CDR3 is 15 residues long. With V trimmed by 4 bases and J by 6 bases, 8 bases remained unmatched. Per germline, CDR1 MNHNS and CDR2 SASEGT. The CDR3 loop reads CASSAAGQGRAEAFF. CDR3 sequence (DNA): TGTGCCAGCAGTGCAGCGGGACAGGGGAGGGCTGAAGCTTTCTTT.

This clone was seen a few times. This chain links TRBV19 with TRBJ1-5; no reliable D call. Trimming cost V 3 bases and J 7 bases, with 16 bases left between them. The CDR3 runs 15 residues. Germline CDR1 is LNHDA and CDR2 is SQIVND (reference sequence). The CDR3 nucleotides read TGTGCCAGTAGTATCTTTAGGGAGAGGTTCCAGCCCCAGCATTTT. Its translation: CASSIFRERFQPQHF. The full variable domain, with the rest looked up from reference TRBV19 and TRBJ1-5, is DGGITQSPKYLFRKEGQNVTLSCEQNLNHDAMYWYRQDPGQGLRLIYYSQIVNDFQKGDIAEGYSVSREKKESFPLTVTSAQKNPTAFYLCASSIFRERFQPQHFGDGTRLSIL.

V and J are TRBV6-4 and TRBJ1-2; D not certain. Trimming stripped 2 bases from V and 2 bases from J, with 3 bases between. The CDR3 sequence is 12 residues long. Germline V gene data show CDR1 as MRHNA and CDR2 as SNTAGT. Written as DNA, the CDR3 is TGTGCCAGCAGTGACAAGAACTATGGCTACACCTTC. Protein product: CASSDKNYGYTF.

The chain has TRBV28 and TRBJ2-1, with 11 bases matching TRBD2. The CDR3 has 14 residues. V lost 7 bases, J lost 9 bases, and 8 bases stayed unmatched. CDR1 MDHEN and CDR2 SYDVKM come from the germline V gene. The CDR3 protein is CASTGTSGKGEQFF. For the CDR3, the DNA is TGTGCCAGCACCGGGACTAGCGGAAAGGGTGAGCAGTTCTTC. The full variable domain, its missing parts supplied by reference TRBV28 and TRBJ2-1, is DVKVTQSSRYLVKRTGEKVFLECVQDMDHENMFWYRQDPGLGLRLIYFSYDVKMKEKGDIPEGYSVSREKKERFSLILESASTNQTSMYLCASTGTSGKGEQFFGPGTRLTVL.

This clone was found a few times. V gene TRBV19 combines with J gene TRBJ1-3, with D maybe TRBD1 (6 bases). This CDR3 is 14 amino acids long. In germline, CDR1 is LNHDA, CDR2 SQIVND (reference sequence). Trimming left V 8 bases short and J 1 base short, with 12 bases between. CDR3 loop: CASGDRSSGNTIYF. The CDR3 nucleotides read TGTGCCAGTGGAGACAGGAGTTCTGGAAACACCATATATTTT.